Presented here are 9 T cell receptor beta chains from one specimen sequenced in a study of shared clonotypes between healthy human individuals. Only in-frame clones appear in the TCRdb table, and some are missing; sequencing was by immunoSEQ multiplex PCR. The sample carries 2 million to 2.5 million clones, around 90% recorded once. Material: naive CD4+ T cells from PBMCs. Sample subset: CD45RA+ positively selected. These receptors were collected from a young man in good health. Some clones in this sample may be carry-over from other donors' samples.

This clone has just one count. The CDR3 DNA reads as TGTGCCAGCAGTTACCGTCCAGGGTCGGGTGAAAAACTGTTTTTT. Protein: CASSYRPGSGEKLFF. The chain uses TRBV6-5 and TRBJ1-4; possibly TRBD1 for D (5 bases). Germline V lookup: CDR1 MNHEY, CDR2 SVGAGI. This CDR3 region has 15 residues. V was cut by 2 bases and J by 7 bases, with 14 bases left in between.

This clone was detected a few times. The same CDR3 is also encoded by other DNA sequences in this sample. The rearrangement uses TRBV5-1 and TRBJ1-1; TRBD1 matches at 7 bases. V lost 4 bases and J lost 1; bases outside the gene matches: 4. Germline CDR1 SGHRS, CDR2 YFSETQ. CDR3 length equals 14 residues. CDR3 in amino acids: CASSPGQPNTEAFF. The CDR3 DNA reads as TGCGCCAGCAGCCCGGGACAGCCGAACACTGAAGCTTTCTTT.

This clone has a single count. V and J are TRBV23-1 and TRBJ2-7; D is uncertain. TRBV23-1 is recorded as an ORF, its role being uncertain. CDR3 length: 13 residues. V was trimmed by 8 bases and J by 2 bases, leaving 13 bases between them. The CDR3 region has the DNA TGCGCCAGCGTGGAACTGGCAGCCTACGAGCAGTACTTC. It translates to CASVELAAYEQYF.

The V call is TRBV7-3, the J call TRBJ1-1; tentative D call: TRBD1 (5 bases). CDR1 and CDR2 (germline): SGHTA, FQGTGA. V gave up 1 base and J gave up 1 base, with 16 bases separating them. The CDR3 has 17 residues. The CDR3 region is CASSLNPMGQANTEAFF. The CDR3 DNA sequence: TGTGCCAGCAGCTTAAATCCTATGGGGCAGGCGAACACTGAAGCTTTCTTT. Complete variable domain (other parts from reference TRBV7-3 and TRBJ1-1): GAGVSQTPSNKVTEKGKYVELRCDPISGHTALYWYRQSLGQGPEFLIYFQGTGAADDSGLPNDRFFAVRPEGSVSTLKIQRTERGDSAVYLCASSLNPMGQANTEAFFGQGTRLTVV.

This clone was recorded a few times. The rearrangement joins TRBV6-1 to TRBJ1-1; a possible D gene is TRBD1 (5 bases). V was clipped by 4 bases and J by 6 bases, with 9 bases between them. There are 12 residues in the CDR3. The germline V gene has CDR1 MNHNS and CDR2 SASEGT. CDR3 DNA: TGTGCCAGCAGTGCCAGGGAGCCTGAAGCTTTCTTT. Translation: CASSAREPEAFF.

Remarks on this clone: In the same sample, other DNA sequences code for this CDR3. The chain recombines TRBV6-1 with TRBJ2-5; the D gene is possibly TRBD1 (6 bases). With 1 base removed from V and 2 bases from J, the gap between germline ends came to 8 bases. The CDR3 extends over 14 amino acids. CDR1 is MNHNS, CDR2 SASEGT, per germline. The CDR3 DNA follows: TGTGCCAGCAGTGAAGGGACAGATCAAGAGACCCAGTACTTC. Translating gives CASSEGTDQETQYF.

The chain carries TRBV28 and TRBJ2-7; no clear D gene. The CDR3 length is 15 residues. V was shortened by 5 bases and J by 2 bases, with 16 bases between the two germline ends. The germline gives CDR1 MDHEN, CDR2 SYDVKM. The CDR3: CASSLLTIPPYEQYF. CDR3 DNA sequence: TGTGCCAGCAGTCTTTTAACCATTCCCCCCTACGAGCAGTACTTC.

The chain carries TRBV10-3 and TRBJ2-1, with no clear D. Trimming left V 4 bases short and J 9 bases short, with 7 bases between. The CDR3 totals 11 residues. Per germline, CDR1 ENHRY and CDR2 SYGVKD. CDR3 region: CAISGELEQFF. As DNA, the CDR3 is TGTGCCATCAGTGGAGAACTTGAGCAGTTCTTC.

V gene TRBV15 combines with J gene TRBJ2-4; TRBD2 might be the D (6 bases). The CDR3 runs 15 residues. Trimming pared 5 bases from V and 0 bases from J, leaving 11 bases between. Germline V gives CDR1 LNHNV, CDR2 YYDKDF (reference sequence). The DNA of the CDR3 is TGTGCCACCAGCGTCCGCGGGATAGCCAAAAACATTCAGTACTTC. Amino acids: CATSVRGIAKNIQYF.